This T cell receptor (beta chain) is from a study of cytomegalovirus exposure and HLA in healthy donors. At the level of the study: Of some 410 genotyped donors, roughly 81% grouped in the Caucasian-associated ancestry cluster.

Researchers ran the PCR with 60 Vbeta and 13 Jbeta primers. The protocol was immunoSEQ multiplex PCR, while the TCRdb copy is restricted to in-frame clones and leaves out a portion. Here the sample spans around 130,000 clones, over 70% being singletons. Findings of the study overall: Follow-up analysis later connected one missense variant in DCLRE1C with trimming of TCR beta V- and J-genes.

In the case of this clone: Its antigen is unidentified.

V trimming: 7 bases; J trimming: 7 bases; junction bases outside the gene matches: 11. The CDR3 totals 15 residues. Germline V gene lookup returns CDR1 MNHNY and CDR2 SVGAGI (reference sequence). The V call is TRBV6-6, the J call TRBJ2-1; TRBD1 matches 9 bases. The receptor was derived from a woman aged 18-29 years in good health and CMV-seronegative. Sequencing was performed on PBMCs. CDR3 sequence: CASTNGGTGSNEQFF. CDR3 nucleotides: TGTGCCAGCACTAACGGGGGGACAGGGTCAAATGAGCAGTTCTTC.